The present entry profiles one TCR beta chain with its context. Its antigen is not known. TCRdb re-analysed the reads in MiXCR, keeping a single row per CDR3 protein. The repertoire holds 100,000 to 150,000 distinct CDR3 sequences, with under 30% as singletons. This entry comes from a study of T cell repertoires in cytomegalovirus infection. Germline CDR1 ENHRY, CDR2 SYGVKD. This CDR3 has 12 amino acids. Unmatched junction bases numbered 3, after V lost 9 bases and J lost 3 bases. The clonotype originates from a human donor in good health (CMV status not recorded). Some clones in this sample may be carry-over from other donors' samples. V and J are TRBV10-3 and TRBJ2-7; 9 bases are a match to TRBD1. Sample: PBMCs, sequenced either directly or after in vitro stimulation (not recorded which). The CDR3 loop is CAMGQGSYEQYF. The CDR3 DNA reads TGTGCCATGGGACAGGGAAGCTACGAGCAGTACTTC.